This TCR beta chain was retrieved from a study of blood T cell repertoires in COVID-19. In the study overall: Both acute and convalescent COVID-19 samples were obtained from the United States, Italy and Spain.

The authors' processing: Amplified reference gene primers provided the basis for estimating nucleated cell counts. TCRdb's copy holds only in-frame clones and misses some; the assay was immunoSEQ multiplex PCR. V and J calls and clone size are copied from that table; D and trimming were computed from the DNA. The table has over 250,000 clones, around 88% seen once. Unmatched junction bases numbered 8, after V lost 5 bases and J lost 4 bases. Germline CDR1 and CDR2: SQVTM and ANQGSEA. The CDR3 is made up of 14 amino acids. Living in 20 to 30 US areas, the participants were between roughly 18 and 89 years of age. Two negative PCRs, clearance, or symptom resolution characterized the recovered Cohort 3 donors.

The chain links TRBV29-1 to TRBJ2-7, with 10 bases identical to TRBD2. Sequencing input: PBMCs or T cells enriched from blood (not recorded which). This receptor was taken from a man aged 40-50 years who had recovered from COVID-19. The CDR3 DNA follows: TGCAGCGTTAAGCAGCGGGAGGGATTTTACGAGCAGTACTTC. The encoded protein is CSVKQREGFYEQYF.